This T cell receptor (beta chain) was found in a study of cytomegalovirus exposure and HLA in healthy donors. Remarks on this clone: Its antigen is not identified.

Study conclusions and caveats: Researchers reported from a later analysis that most CMV-associated TCR beta chains appeared HLA-restricted. More clonal expansion characterized HLA-associated TCR beta chains than equally common others in a later analysis. A missense variant in DCLRE1C was later tied to TCR beta V- and J-gene trimming.

Germline CDR1 WSHSY, CDR2 SAAADI. The CDR3 has 13 residues. V was trimmed by 2 bases and J by 3 bases, leaving 5 bases between them. The PCR ran on 60 Vbeta and 13 Jbeta primers. Sequenced by immunoSEQ multiplex PCR; TCRdb stores in-frame clones only, minus some. The sample has about 150,000 clones, about 86% seen once. Specimen: PBMCs. The genes are TRBV10-2 and TRBJ1-5; D is unclear. This receptor was identified in a woman younger than 35 in good health and CMV-seronegative. CDR3 DNA: TGCGCCAGCAGTGAGGGCTTCAATCAGCCCCAGCATTTT. Its translation: CASSEGFNQPQHF.